The present TCR beta chain was sequenced within a study of identical twins. There are 16 residues in the CDR3. TCRdb processed the 5' RACE reads anew with MiXCR; each CDR3 protein has one entry. The data hold 750,000 to 950,000 distinct CDR3 sequences, with more than 9% observed a single time. A word on this clonotype: Its antigen is still unknown.

Findings of the study overall: In cord blood, abundant beta clonotypes had fewer insertions; memory showed no trend. The same donors were not followed; conclusions instead depended on cross-sectional statistical analysis. Partial confounding of zero-insertion analyses by invariant MAIT and iNKT cells was possible.

These records were also assigned to another study, of yellow fever vaccine responses in identical twins.

The chain is built from TRBV21-1 and TRBJ2-7; the DNA was not compared with TRBD1, the D call given in the table. TRBV21-1 is reported as a pseudogene. Source material: PBMCs. This clonotype was obtained from a woman younger than 35 in good health. The CDR3 region has the DNA TGTGCCAGCAGCTCTCTAGGCAGGGGTGTCTCCTACGAGCAGTACTTC. This sequence encodes CASSSLGRGVSYEQYF.